This paragraph reports one T cell receptor beta chain. Per the authors' pipeline: How many nucleated cells were present was estimated from reference gene primer amplification. Here immunoSEQ multiplex PCR was the method, and the copy in TCRdb shows in-frame clones only, minus some. V, J and clone size reflect that table, while D and trimming were determined from the DNA. The table includes roughly 140,000 clones, 84% detected once. The data belong to a study of blood T cell repertoires in COVID-19. In the study overall: Acute and convalescent COVID-19 samples came from the United States, Italy and Spain. PBMCs, B-cell-depleted T cells, or T cells were the source of the cDNA or gDNA that made up the material.

V dropped 5 bases and J dropped 1 base, with 14 bases sitting between them. Germline CDR1 reads LGHDT; CDR2 reads YNNKEL (reference sequence). The CDR3 sequence is 15 residues long. The chain carries TRBV3-1 (or the pseudogene TRBV3-2) and TRBJ1-1; D remains unclear. Input material: peripheral blood. The sequence was obtained from a woman aged 50 to 60 in a cohort sampled during active or convalescent COVID-19. CDR3 coding DNA: TGTGCCAGCAGCTCCGACCGACACGGGAACACTGAAGCTTTCTTT. It is translated as CASSSDRHGNTEAFF.